A single T cell receptor (beta chain) is shown here with its context. Germline V gives CDR1 MDHEN, CDR2 SYDVKM. The CDR3 covers 14 residues. Trimming left V 3 bases short and J 1 base short, with 8 bases between. The data were obtained in a study of blood T cell repertoires in COVID-19. Background on the study: COVID-19 samples collected from the United States, Italy and Spain covered acute and convalescent phases.

The protocol was immunoSEQ multiplex PCR, while the TCRdb copy is restricted to in-frame clones and leaves out a portion. Among roughly 170,000 clones, 84% were seen once, and the ten largest hold 7.5% to 9.5%. The sample consisted of peripheral blood. The chain couples TRBV28 to TRBJ2-3; D remains ambiguous. The sequence was obtained from a man in his forties who had recovered from COVID-19. This CDR3 reads CASSFGFRTDTQYF. CDR3 DNA sequence: TGTGCCAGCAGTTTCGGTTTTCGCACAGATACGCAGTATTTT.